One sample yielded the 27 T cell receptor beta chains listed below, sequenced in a study of shared clonotypes between healthy human individuals. Clones were read by immunoSEQ multiplex PCR, and TCRdb kept only the in-frame ones, dropping some. The sample holds 180,000 or so clones, over 85% seen once. The sequencing input was naive CD4+ T cells sorted from blood. Subset meaning: CD45RA+ positively selected. The receptor set was obtained from a woman in her twenties or thirties in good health.

The rearrangement links TRBV10-3 to TRBJ1-1; 8 positions match TRBD1. This CDR3 has 15 residues. V shed 4 bases, J shed 4 bases, and the junction held 8 bases outside the gene matches. Germline lookup yields CDR1 ENHRY and CDR2 SYGVKD. Written as DNA, the CDR3 is TGTGCCATCAGTGGGTCGACAGGGGTGTTCACTGAAGCTTTCTTT. Its translation: CAISGSTGVFTEAFF.

V gene TRBV6-6 combines with J gene TRBJ2-7, with D possibly being TRBD2 (6 bases). V lost 6 bases, J lost 4 bases, and 13 bases lay in between. The germline CDR1 and CDR2 sequences are MNHNY and SVGAGI (reference sequence). There are 13 residues in the CDR3. The DNA for the CDR3 is TGTGCCAGCAGAAGGGGCCGGGAGTACGAGCAGTACTTC. It is translated as CASRRGREYEQYF.

V usage is TRBV28 and J usage is TRBJ1-1, with 7 bases aligning to TRBD1. The CDR3 contains 15 residues. With 7 bases clipped from V and 0 bases from J, the junction kept 8 bases outside the gene matches. The germline CDR1 and CDR2 sequences are MDHEN and SYDVKM. DNA for the CDR3: TGTGCCAGCACCGACGGCACAGGGGTGAACACTGAAGCTTTCTTT. Translation gives CASTDGTGVNTEAFF.

V and J are TRBV23-1 and TRBJ2-7; 7 nucleotides agree with TRBD1. TRBV23-1 is an open reading frame whose function is uncertain. V was clipped by 8 bases and J by 2 bases; unmatched bases: 9. CDR3 size: 14 residues. CDR3 sequence reads: CASGPGDSPYEQYF. For the CDR3, the DNA is TGCGCCAGCGGGCCCGGGGACAGCCCCTACGAGCAGTACTTC.

This chain connects TRBV10-3 to TRBJ2-1; D remains unclear. CDR1 and CDR2 from the germline V gene are ENHRY and SYGVKD. V was pared by 0 bases and J by 7 bases, with 13 bases between. The CDR3 extends over 15 amino acids. The CDR3 DNA reads TGTGCCATCAGTGAGTCCCCGGATCAGGAGAATGAGCAGTTCTTC. Translating gives CAISESPDQENEQFF.

The V gene is TRBV19, the J gene TRBJ2-3; D might be TRBD2 (5 bases). The germline V gene encodes CDR1 LNHDA and CDR2 SQIVND (reference sequence). V was cut by 6 bases and J by 3 bases, with 10 bases left in between. CDR3 size: 13 residues. The CDR3 here is CASRFSGTDTQYF. CDR3 coding DNA: TGTGCCAGTAGGTTTTCGGGGACAGATACGCAGTATTTT.

The chain combines TRBV28 with TRBJ2-1, with D hard to call. CDR1 and CDR2 (germline): MDHEN, SYDVKM. The CDR3 spans 16 residues. V was cut by 6 bases and J by 0 bases, with 15 bases left in between. CDR3 in amino acids: CASRLNLLGSYNEQFF. DNA for the CDR3: TGTGCCAGCAGACTCAACCTCTTAGGCTCCTACAATGAGCAGTTCTTC.

The chain uses TRBV2 and TRBJ1-1; D ambiguous. Germline V CDR1 and CDR2: SNHLY, FYNNEI. Trimming took 4 bases from V and 8 from J, leaving 14 bases between them. This CDR3 has 13 residues. CDR3 sequence reads: CASSAQRSAEAFF. The CDR3 DNA reads as TGTGCCAGCAGTGCTCAGAGATCTGCCGAAGCTTTCTTT.

The genes are TRBV7-8 and TRBJ1-3; 7 bases match TRBD1. Germline V gives CDR1 SGHVS, CDR2 FQNEAQ. The junction had 8 bases not matched to a gene; V was cut back by 5 bases and J by 1 base. The CDR3 has 16 residues. The CDR3 protein is CASSGGRGTSGNTIYF. Here the CDR3 DNA reads TGTGCCAGCAGCGGGGGCAGGGGGACGTCTGGAAACACCATATATTTT.

The V and J genes are TRBV28 and TRBJ2-4; D uncertain. Deletions cut 7 bases from V and 9 bases from J, with 22 bases between. Per germline, CDR1 MDHEN and CDR2 SYDVKM. The CDR3 is 15 residues long. The DNA for the CDR3 is TGTGCCAGCAATTCTCACAGCGCCTCCAAGGGCATTCAGTACTTC. Translating it yields CASNSHSASKGIQYF.

The rearrangement links TRBV28 to TRBJ2-5, with 14 nucleotides matching TRBD2. The end of the DNA fits TRBJ2-7 better, so the J call may be wrong. This CDR3 has 16 amino acids. Germline CDR1 MDHEN, CDR2 SYDVKM. The CDR3 is CASSLAGTSGSYEQYF. As DNA, the CDR3 is TGTGCCAGCAGTTTAGCCGGGACTAGCGGGAGTTACGAGCAGTACTTC.

The CDR3 sequence: CASSFQGSPNEKLFF. DNA of the CDR3: TGTGCCAGCAGCTTCCAGGGTTCCCCTAATGAAAAACTGTTTTTT. This chain links TRBV7-9 with TRBJ1-4, with a tentative D call TRBD1 (5 bases). CDR3 length equals 15 residues. Germline loops: CDR1 SEHNR, CDR2 FQNEAQ (reference sequence). The V end lost 3 bases, the J end lost 3 bases, and 11 bases lay between the germline ends.

The chain links TRBV28 to TRBJ2-2, with TRBD1 matching 10 bases. Germline CDR1 and CDR2: MDHEN and SYDVKM. The V and J ends lost 5 bases and 7 bases, in that order; junction bases with no gene match: 7. The CDR3 sequence is 15 residues long. The CDR3 nucleotides read TGTGCCAGCAGTCCCCAGGGACAGGGGATCGGGGAGCTGTTTTTT. Its translation is CASSPQGQGIGELFF. Variable domain in full (rest from reference TRBV28 and TRBJ2-2): DVKVTQSSRYLVKRTGEKVFLECVQDMDHENMFWYRQDPGLGLRLIYFSYDVKMKEKGDIPEGYSVSREKKERFSLILESASTNQTSMYLCASSPQGQGIGELFFGEGSRLTVL.

The rearrangement links TRBV19 to TRBJ2-1, with 7 bases aligning to TRBD1. Germline V gene lookup returns CDR1 LNHDA and CDR2 SQIVND (reference sequence). The CDR3 runs to 15 residues. The ends lost 6 bases at V and 5 bases at J; junction bases unmatched: 10. In DNA form, the CDR3 reads TGTGCCAGTAGACCGGGCCGGGACAGCAACAATGAGCAGTTCTTC. Protein sequence: CASRPGRDSNNEQFF.

CDR3 sequence: CASSLSGEYEQYF. CDR3 bases: TGTGCCAGCAGCTTATCTGGGGAGTACGAGCAGTACTTC. V is TRBV7-2 and J is TRBJ2-7; D might be TRBD2 (5 bases). The CDR3 is 13 residues long. Germline CDR1 reads SGHTA; CDR2 reads FQGNSA. V was pared by 2 bases and J by 4 bases, with 9 bases between. The full variable domain, its missing parts supplied by reference TRBV7-2 and TRBJ2-7, is GAGVSQSPSNKVTEKGKDVELRCDPISGHTALYWYRQSLGQGLEFLIYFQGNSAPDKSGLPSDRFSAERTGGSVSTLTIQRTQQEDSAVYLCASSLSGEYEQYFGPGTRLTVT.

The chain has TRBV28 and TRBJ2-7; D not resolved. Germline CDR1 MDHEN, CDR2 SYDVKM. With 6 bases removed from V and 3 bases from J, the gap between germline ends came to 9 bases. The CDR3 has 12 amino acids. The CDR3 region is CASSPPDYEQYF. The CDR3 nucleotides are TGTGCCAGCAGCCCCCCAGACTACGAGCAGTACTTC.

This chain joins TRBV28 and TRBJ1-5; 7 bases align to TRBD1. This CDR3 spans 12 amino acids. Germline CDR1 MDHEN, CDR2 SYDVKM. Trimming took 8 bases from V and 5 from J; bases not matched to a gene: 3. The chain's CDR3 is CASGTVYQPQHF. The CDR3 bases are TGTGCCAGCGGGACAGTTTATCAGCCCCAGCATTTT.

This chain links TRBV27 with TRBJ2-5; D is possibly TRBD1 (6 bases). The J call may be incorrect, as the DNA end agrees better with TRBJ2-7. The CDR3 consists of 14 residues. The germline V gene encodes CDR1 MNHEY and CDR2 SMNVEV (reference sequence). The CDR3 is CASSFRQERYEQYF. CDR3 DNA sequence: TGTGCCAGCAGTTTCCGACAGGAACGCTACGAGCAGTACTTC.

This rearrangement joins TRBV5-4 to TRBJ2-5, with TRBD2 matching 9 bases. The J call may be faulty, since TRBJ2-7 better matches the DNA end. The CDR3 covers 15 residues. Germline V gene data show CDR1 as SGHNT and CDR2 as YYREEE (reference sequence). CDR3 nucleotide sequence: TGTGCCAGCAGCCGTAATAGCGGGAGCATAAACGAGCAGTACTTC. It yields the protein CASSRNSGSINEQYF.

The rearrangement links TRBV5-1 to TRBJ1-6; 7 nucleotides agree with TRBD1. V lost 2 bases and J lost 7; bases outside the gene matches: 6. The CDR3 contains 15 residues. Germline loops: CDR1 SGHRS, CDR2 YFSETQ. The DNA of the CDR3 is TGCGCCAGCAGCTTAATAGACAGGGACAATTCACCCCTCCACTTT. It encodes CASSLIDRDNSPLHF.

The gene calls are TRBV27 and TRBJ2-7; 11 nucleotides agree with TRBD2. The CDR3 runs to 14 residues. Germline assignment: CDR1 MNHEY and CDR2 SMNVEV (reference sequence). V shed 9 bases and J 9 bases; nucleotides not matched to a gene: 13. The CDR3 loop is CASSGTSGRFRQYF. CDR3 in DNA: TGTGCCAGTTCCGGGACTAGCGGCCGTTTCAGGCAGTACTTC.

CDR3 loop: CASSLVSGTGEGSYEQYF. CDR3 nucleotide sequence: TGTGCCAGCAGCTTGGTGTCCGGGACAGGGGAAGGCTCCTACGAGCAGTACTTC. This chain connects TRBV5-5 to TRBJ2-7, with 10 bases fitting TRBD1. Germline V lookup: CDR1 SGHKS, CDR2 YYEKEE (reference sequence). V shed 0 bases and J 0 bases; nucleotides not matched to a gene: 9. The CDR3 covers 18 residues.

This chain uses TRBV2 with TRBJ1-4; D ambiguous. The CDR3 runs 14 residues. The germline gives CDR1 SNHLY, CDR2 FYNNEI. Between the trimmed V and J ends, which lost 7 bases and 0 bases, there was a span of 9 bases. CDR3 in amino acids: CASTRIATNEKLFF. In nucleotides, the CDR3 is TGTGCCAGCACCAGGATTGCAACTAATGAAAAACTGTTTTTT.

The chain recombines TRBV19 with TRBJ1-1, with a weak D call TRBD1 (5 bases). Germline lookup yields CDR1 LNHDA and CDR2 SQIVND (reference sequence). Trimming pared 1 base from V and 1 base from J, leaving 10 bases between. The CDR3 is made up of 15 amino acids. As DNA, the CDR3 is TGTGCCAGTAGTATAGGGGGGTGGAGGAACACTGAAGCTTTCTTT. Translating gives CASSIGGWRNTEAFF.

The J gene is TRBJ2-7, the V gene TRBV7-9; TRBD2 might be the D (5 bases). The CDR3 contains 14 residues. The V gene's germline CDR1 is SEHNR and CDR2 FQNEAQ (reference sequence). V lost 2 bases and J lost 0, with 8 bases in between. CDR3 residues: CASSLSGLSYEQYF. The CDR3 nucleotides are TGTGCCAGCAGCTTATCAGGACTCTCCTACGAGCAGTACTTC.

The chain combines TRBV5-6 with TRBJ2-7, with 9 bases lining up with TRBD1. This CDR3 region has 13 residues. V lost 4 bases, J lost 6 bases, and 5 bases stayed unmatched. CDR1 is SGHDT, CDR2 YYEEEE, per germline. CDR3 region: CASSRDRDAEQYF. CDR3 bases: TGTGCCAGCAGCCGGGACAGGGATGCCGAGCAGTACTTC.

The chain is built from TRBV29-1 and TRBJ2-5; TRBD1 aligns across 7 bases. V was clipped by 4 bases and J by 4 bases; unmatched bases: 6. The germline gives CDR1 SQVTM, CDR2 ANQGSEA. The CDR3 has 13 residues. CDR3 loop: CSVVGDRGETQYF. Here the CDR3 DNA reads TGCAGCGTTGTTGGGGACAGAGGAGAGACCCAGTACTTC. The complete variable domain, with remaining parts taken from reference TRBV29-1 and TRBJ2-5, reads SAVISQKPSRDICQRGTSLTIQCQVDSQVTMMFWYRQQPGQSLTLIATANQGSEATYESGFVIDKFPISRPNLTFSTLTVSNMSPEDSSIYLCSVVGDRGETQYFGPGTRLLVL.